This TCR beta chain was captured by sequencing in a study of T-cell reconstitution after alpha-beta-depleted transplantation in children. Unique molecular identifiers were incorporated into the prepared TCRbeta library. TCRdb processed the PCR reads anew with MiXCR; each CDR3 protein has one entry. The sample shows around 200,000 distinct CDR3 sequences, 7% to 9% of them seen only once. The V gene lost 1 base and the J gene lost 12 bases, with 22 bases spanning the gap. Germline loops: CDR1 SNHLY, CDR2 FYNNEI. The CDR3 spans 15 residues. The J gene is TRBJ2-7, the V gene TRBV2; tentative D call: TRBD1 (5 bases). Material: PBMCs, mostly from graft donor cells, obtained 360 days after TCRalphabeta/CD19-depleted stem cell transplant. This clonotype was obtained from a male patient aged 2-15 years who had a stem cell transplant for acute myeloid leukemia, so the T cells may come from the graft donor. The CDR3 protein is CASSEELLGHRIWYV. CDR3 nucleotide sequence: TGTGCCAGCAGTGAAGAGCTCCTAGGACATCGGATTTGGTACGTC.